Listed below are T cell receptor beta chains from one sample, sequenced in a study of STAT3 mutations in large granular lymphocyte leukemia. TCRdb keeps only in-frame clones here, not all; method: immunoSEQ multiplex PCR. The data show fewer than 8,000 clones, 75% seen once. The sequencing sample was made of peripheral blood mononuclear cells. These receptor sequences come from a woman aged 40 to 50 with T-cell large granular lymphocyte leukemia. Some clones in this sample may be carry-over from other donors' samples. Each CDR3 is given with its conserved first and last residue. Each record gives: V gene, clone size, D gene, J gene, CDR3 DNA, CDR3 protein. D genes are given only for firm matches. The listing skips clone size in some rows; elsewhere it reads once, few, many or a size class.

V: TRBV4-2
size: -
D: -
J: TRBJ2-4
DNA: TGTGCCAGCAGCCAAGGGGGGACCAAAAACATTCAGTACTTC
CDR3: CASSQGGTKNIQYF

V: TRBV2
size: -
D: -
J: TRBJ1-5
DNA: TGTGCCAGTAACCGGGAGACACTATTAAATAGCAATCAGCCCCAGCATTTT
CDR3: CASNRETLLNSNQPQHF

V: TRBV5-4
size: -
D: TRBD2
J: TRBJ2-1
DNA: TGTGCCAGCAGCAAGAGACTAGCGGGGATTCACAATGAGCAGTTCTTC
CDR3: CASSKRLAGIHNEQFF

V: TRBV28
size: -
D: -
J: TRBJ1-5
DNA: TGTGCCAGCAGCCCAGGATGGGGGAACAATCAGCCCCAGCATTTT
CDR3: CASSPGWGNNQPQHF

V: TRBV30
size: few
D: -
J: TRBJ2-3
DNA: TGTGCCCGCCTGGACGGAGCTAGCACAGATACGCAGTATTTT
CDR3: CARLDGASTDTQYF

V: TRBV30
size: -
D: -
J: TRBJ1-2
DNA: TGTGCCTGGAGAACATTGGGGGGCTACACCTTC
CDR3: CAWRTLGGYTF

V: TRBV5-1
size: -
D: TRBD1
J: TRBJ1-1
DNA: TGCGCCAGCAGAGTCGGACAGGGCCACACTGAAGCTTTCTTT
CDR3: CASRVGQGHTEAFF

V: TRBV30
size: -
D: -
J: TRBJ1-2
DNA: TGTGCCTGGAGTCTCCACCGGGCGTATGGCTACACCTTC
CDR3: CAWSLHRAYGYTF

V: TRBV18
size: -
D: -
J: TRBJ1-2
DNA: TGTGCCAGCTCACCACAGCGCAGTGGCGGGGGTGGCTATGGCTACACCTTC
CDR3: CASSPQRSGGGGYGYTF

V: TRBV18
size: -
D: -
J: TRBJ1-1
DNA: TGTGCCAGCTCACCACCCCCGTGGACAGAGCGTGAAGCTTTCTTT
CDR3: CASSPPPWTEREAFF

V: TRBV5-1
size: once
D: TRBD1
J: TRBJ2-7
DNA: TGCGCCAGCAGCCTGGGACAGCTGCCTGGCGAGCAGTACTTC
CDR3: CASSLGQLPGEQYF

V: TRBV5-1
size: -
D: -
J: TRBJ2-7
DNA: TGCGCCAGCAGCTTGGCATTTGGGCCCGAGCAGTACTTC
CDR3: CASSLAFGPEQYF

V: TRBV29-1
size: -
D: TRBD1
J: TRBJ2-7
DNA: TGCAGCGTTGCAGGGGGCGAGCAGTACTTC
CDR3: CSVAGGEQYF

V: TRBV18
size: -
D: -
J: TRBJ2-5
DNA: TGTGCCAGCTCAGCCCGACGGCCCATGTACTTC
CDR3: CASSARRPMYF

V: TRBV5-1
size: -
D: TRBD1
J: TRBJ2-7
DNA: TGCGCCAGCAGCGGAACACCAACAGGGGGCGAGCAGTACTTC
CDR3: CASSGTPTGGEQYF

V: TRBV7-9
size: -
D: TRBD1
J: TRBJ1-5
DNA: TGTGCCAGCAGCTCCTGGGACAGGGGGGATCAGCCCCAGCATTTT
CDR3: CASSSWDRGDQPQHF

V: TRBV6-5
size: -
D: TRBD1
J: TRBJ1-6
DNA: TGTGCCAGCAGTCTTACAGGGGGCGGTTCACCCCTCCACTTT
CDR3: CASSLTGGGSPLHF

V: TRBV29-1
size: -
D: -
J: TRBJ2-7
DNA: TGCAGCGTTAGCTACTCCTACGAGCAGTACTTC
CDR3: CSVSYSYEQYF

V: TRBV18
size: -
D: -
J: TRBJ2-7
DNA: TGTGCCAGCTCACCACCGGGACATGGTGACTACGAGCAGTACTTC
CDR3: CASSPPGHGDYEQYF

V: TRBV7-2
size: -
D: -
J: TRBJ1-2
DNA: TGTGCCAGCAGCTTCTGGGGGGGCGCAGGTCGGGATGGCTACACCTTC
CDR3: CASSFWGGAGRDGYTF

V: TRBV7-9
size: once
D: -
J: TRBJ1-5
DNA: TGTGCCAGCAGCCCATCGCTTAGCAATCAGCCCCAGCATTTT
CDR3: CASSPSLSNQPQHF

V: TRBV5-6
size: -
D: -
J: TRBJ2-7
DNA: TGTGCCAGCAGCTTCGTGGGGGCCCACGAGCAGTACTTC
CDR3: CASSFVGAHEQYF

V: TRBV7-3
size: few
D: -
J: TRBJ2-5
DNA: TGTGCCAGCAGTAAAGGGGGGGAGGAGACCCAGTACTTC
CDR3: CASSKGGEETQYF

V: TRBV6-6
size: -
D: -
J: TRBJ2-3
DNA: TGTGCCAGCAGTTACGGGACGGGAGCGGCAGATACGCAGTATTTT
CDR3: CASSYGTGAADTQYF

V: TRBV11-3
size: -
D: -
J: TRBJ1-6
DNA: TGTGCCAGCAGCCCTCGGCCAGGGGATCGTTCACCCCTCCACTTT
CDR3: CASSPRPGDRSPLHF

V: TRBV4-1
size: -
D: -
J: TRBJ1-1
DNA: TGCGCCAGCAACCGGATCACAGGGACTGACACTGAAGCTTTCTTT
CDR3: CASNRITGTDTEAFF

V: TRBV6-1
size: -
D: TRBD1
J: TRBJ1-2
DNA: TGTGCCAGCAGTGAGGTGACAGGGCCCGAGTATGGCTACACCTTC
CDR3: CASSEVTGPEYGYTF

V: TRBV19
size: -
D: TRBD2
J: TRBJ2-7
DNA: TGTGCCAGTAGTAACCCCGGAGCGGGGTCGTACGAGCAGTACTTC
CDR3: CASSNPGAGSYEQYF

V: TRBV7-9
size: -
D: TRBD1
J: TRBJ2-7
DNA: TGTGCCAGCAGCAACCGCGGGACAGGGGTCCAAAGCGAGCAGTACTTC
CDR3: CASSNRGTGVQSEQYF

V: TRBV7-9
size: -
D: TRBD1
J: TRBJ1-2
DNA: TGTGCCAGCAGCTTGGGCAGGGGGCAGACTAGCGGCTACACCTTC
CDR3: CASSLGRGQTSGYTF

V: TRBV18
size: -
D: -
J: TRBJ2-5
DNA: TGTGCCAGCTCACCACAGGGGGGAGAGACCCAGTACTTC
CDR3: CASSPQGGETQYF

V: TRBV30
size: -
D: TRBD1
J: TRBJ1-1
DNA: TGTGCCGGGGGGACAGAAAGAATTGAAGCTTTCTTT
CDR3: CAGGTERIEAFF

V: TRBV5-1
size: -
D: -
J: TRBJ1-3
DNA: TGCGCCAGCAGCCCCAGTCGCTCTGGAAACACCATATATTTT
CDR3: CASSPSRSGNTIYF

V: TRBV6-5
size: few
D: TRBD1
J: TRBJ1-5
DNA: TGTGCCAGCAGTTACGGCGGGACAGGGGATCCCCAGCATTTT
CDR3: CASSYGGTGDPQHF

V: TRBV12-5
size: -
D: -
J: TRBJ2-7
DNA: TGTGCTAGTGCGGTCGATTCGGTGTACGAGCAGTACTTC
CDR3: CASAVDSVYEQYF

V: TRBV7-2
size: -
D: TRBD2
J: TRBJ2-5
DNA: TGTGCCAGCAGCTCCTTAGCGGGAGGACGTAGGGAGACCCAGTACTTC
CDR3: CASSSLAGGRRETQYF

V: TRBV6-5
size: few
D: -
J: TRBJ1-5
DNA: TGTGCCAGCAGTATGGGGGTCAATCAGCCCCAGCATTTT
CDR3: CASSMGVNQPQHF

V: TRBV5-6
size: -
D: TRBD1
J: TRBJ2-1
DNA: TGTGCCAGCGGACAGGCTATCAATGAGCAGTTCTTC
CDR3: CASGQAINEQFF

V: TRBV27
size: once
D: TRBD2
J: TRBJ2-7
DNA: TGTGCCAGCAGTCTGGGACTAGCGGGCTCCTACGAGCAGTACTTC
CDR3: CASSLGLAGSYEQYF

V: TRBV25-1
size: -
D: TRBD2
J: TRBJ2-1
DNA: TGTGCCAGCAGTCACGGTAGCGGGGCTTACAATGAGCAGTTCTTC
CDR3: CASSHGSGAYNEQFF

V: TRBV18
size: -
D: TRBD1
J: TRBJ1-5
DNA: TGTGCCAGCTCATTACAGGGGGCGAGCAATCAGCCCCAGCATTTT
CDR3: CASSLQGASNQPQHF

V: TRBV18
size: once
D: -
J: TRBJ2-7
DNA: TGTGCCAGCTCACCACCGGGGAGAGGGACATACGAGCAGTACTTC
CDR3: CASSPPGRGTYEQYF

V: TRBV18
size: -
D: TRBD1
J: TRBJ1-5
DNA: TGTGCCAGCTCACCAGGACAGGGGGGACGTCAGCCCCAGCATTTT
CDR3: CASSPGQGGRQPQHF

V: TRBV7-9
size: -
D: -
J: TRBJ1-1
DNA: TGTGCCAGCAGAGCGACCGGGTGGAGCACTGAAGCTTTCTTT
CDR3: CASRATGWSTEAFF

V: TRBV7-9
size: -
D: -
J: TRBJ1-2
DNA: TGTGCCAGCAGCTTAGCGGTTGGGGGGCCCCTCCTGTATGGCTACACCTTC
CDR3: CASSLAVGGPLLYGYTF

V: TRBV5-4
size: -
D: -
J: TRBJ1-6
DNA: TGTGCCAGCAGCTTATCCCAATCACCCCTCCACTTT
CDR3: CASSLSQSPLHF

V: TRBV5-6
size: -
D: TRBD1
J: TRBJ2-7
DNA: TGTGCCAGCAGCTTGAGGGGGCTCCACGAGCAGTACTTC
CDR3: CASSLRGLHEQYF

V: TRBV7-2
size: -
D: -
J: TRBJ2-7
DNA: TGTGCCAGCAGCCGCGGGGCGCCGCGCTACGAGCAGTACTTC
CDR3: CASSRGAPRYEQYF

V: TRBV2
size: -
D: -
J: TRBJ1-1
DNA: TGTGCCAGCATCCAGGATCCAGGGAGGAGGACTGAAGCTTTCTTT
CDR3: CASIQDPGRRTEAFF

V: TRBV5-1
size: -
D: -
J: TRBJ1-5
DNA: TGCGCCAGCAGGGCAGGGAGGGATCAGCCCCAGCATTTT
CDR3: CASRAGRDQPQHF

V: TRBV7-9
size: once
D: -
J: TRBJ1-1
DNA: TGTGCCGGAAAGACAGGGAACACTGAAGCTTTCTTT
CDR3: CAGKTGNTEAFF